This TCR beta chain is from a study of T-cell reconstitution after alpha-beta-depleted transplantation in children. V was pared by 1 base and J by 1 base, with 14 bases between. The germline V gene encodes CDR1 SGHVS and CDR2 FQNEAQ. The CDR3 is made up of 17 amino acids. Unique molecular identifiers were incorporated into the prepared TCRbeta library. Via MiXCR, TCRdb re-called the PCR reads, giving one row per CDR3 protein. Here the sample spans some 240,000 distinct CDR3 sequences, 9% to 10% being singletons. This specimen consisted of PBMCs from the stem cell graft donor, obtained from the stem cell graft. The chain employs TRBV7-8 and TRBJ2-1, with D possibly TRBD2 on 6 matching bases. The source of this sequence is a human donor who donated a stem cell graft to a child with SCID. CDR3 sequence (DNA): TGTGCCAGCAGCTTAGGGGAGGCCAGTAGGTCCTACAATGAGCAGTTCTTC. It encodes CASSLGEASRSYNEQFF.